Below, one TCR beta chain is given with its context. The target antigen is unknown. The data derive from a study of OX40 agonist ivuxolimab in advanced cancers. The V gene lost 1 base and the J gene lost 4 bases, with 15 bases spanning the gap. Germline loops: CDR1 SGHDT, CDR2 YYEEEE. This CDR3 comprises 16 residues. Study-level results: CD8+ T cells showed, on average, more clonal expansion than CD4+ cells.

Method: immunoSEQ multiplex PCR; TCRdb's copy keeps in-frame clones and lacks some. Among tens of thousands of clones, roughly 79% were seen once, and the ten largest hold more than 2%. This receptor was identified in an adult with an advanced solid tumor such as melanoma, head and neck, liver or kidney cancer. The sample in question was CD4+ or CD8+ T cells sorted from blood, obtained in a trial of the OX40 agonist ivuxolimab. The V and J genes are TRBV5-6 and TRBJ2-1; tentatively, D is TRBD2 (6 bases). The CDR3, as DNA: TGTGCCAGCAGCTTGATCGCGGGAACTGCTTACAATGAGCAGTTCTTC. This sequence encodes CASSLIAGTAYNEQFF.